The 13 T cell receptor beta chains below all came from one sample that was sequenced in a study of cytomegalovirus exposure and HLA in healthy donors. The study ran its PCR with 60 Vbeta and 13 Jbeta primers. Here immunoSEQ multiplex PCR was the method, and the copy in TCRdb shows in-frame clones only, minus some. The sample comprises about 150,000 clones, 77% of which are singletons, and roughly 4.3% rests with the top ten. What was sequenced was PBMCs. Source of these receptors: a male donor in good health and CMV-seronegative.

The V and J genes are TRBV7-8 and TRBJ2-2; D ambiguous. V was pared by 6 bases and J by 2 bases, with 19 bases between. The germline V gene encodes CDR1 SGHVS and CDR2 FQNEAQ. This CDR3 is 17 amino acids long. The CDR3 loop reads CASRQTRRVINTGELFF. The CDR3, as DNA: TGTGCCAGCAGACAAACAAGACGGGTGATCAACACCGGGGAGCTGTTTTTT. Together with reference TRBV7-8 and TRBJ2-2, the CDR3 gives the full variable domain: GAGVSQSPRYKVAKRGQDVALRCDPISGHVSLFWYQQALGQGPEFLTYFQNEAQLDKSGLPSDRFFAERPEGSVSTLKIQRTQQEDSAVYLCASRQTRRVINTGELFFGEGSRLTVL.

CDR3 bases: TGTGCCAGTAGAGTCACTAATCAGCCCCAGCATTTT. It codes for CASRVTNQPQHF. The chain couples TRBV28 to TRBJ1-5; D not certain. V was pared by 9 bases and J by 4 bases, with 10 bases between. Germline V gene lookup returns CDR1 MDHEN and CDR2 SYDVKM. This CDR3 is 12 amino acids long.

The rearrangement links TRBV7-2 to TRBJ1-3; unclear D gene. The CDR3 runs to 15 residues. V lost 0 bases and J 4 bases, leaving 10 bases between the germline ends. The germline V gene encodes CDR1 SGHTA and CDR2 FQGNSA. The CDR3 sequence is CASSLAGRTGNTIYF. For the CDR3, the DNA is TGTGCCAGCAGCTTAGCGGGCAGAACCGGAAACACCATATATTTT.

CDR3 residues: CASSKGLAGGKAVQFF. Here the CDR3 DNA reads TGTGCCAGCAGCAAAGGACTAGCGGGAGGGAAGGCGGTGCAGTTCTTC. The V gene is TRBV21-1, the J gene TRBJ2-1; the table assigns TRBD2, which was not confirmed against the DNA. TRBV21-1 is deemed a pseudogene. There are 16 residues in the CDR3.

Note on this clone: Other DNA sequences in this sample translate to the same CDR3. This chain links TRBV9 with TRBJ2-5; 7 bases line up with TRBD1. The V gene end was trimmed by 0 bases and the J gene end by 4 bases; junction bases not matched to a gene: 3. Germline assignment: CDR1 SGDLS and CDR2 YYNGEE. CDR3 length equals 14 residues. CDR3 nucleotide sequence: TGTGCCAGCAGCGTAGCAGCAGGGGGAGAGACCCAGTACTTC. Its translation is CASSVAAGGETQYF.

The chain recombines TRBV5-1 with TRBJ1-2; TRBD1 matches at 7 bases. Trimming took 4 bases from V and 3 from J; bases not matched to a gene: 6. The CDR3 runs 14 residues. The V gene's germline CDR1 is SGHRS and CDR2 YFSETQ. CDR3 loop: CASSPMDRYYGYTF. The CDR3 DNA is TGCGCCAGCAGCCCGATGGACAGGTACTATGGCTACACCTTC.

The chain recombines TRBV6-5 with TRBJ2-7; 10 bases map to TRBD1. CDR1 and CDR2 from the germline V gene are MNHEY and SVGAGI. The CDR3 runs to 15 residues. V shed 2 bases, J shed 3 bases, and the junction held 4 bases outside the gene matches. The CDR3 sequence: CASSYGGTGVYEQYF. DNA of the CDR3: TGTGCCAGCAGTTACGGAGGGACAGGGGTCTACGAGCAGTACTTC.

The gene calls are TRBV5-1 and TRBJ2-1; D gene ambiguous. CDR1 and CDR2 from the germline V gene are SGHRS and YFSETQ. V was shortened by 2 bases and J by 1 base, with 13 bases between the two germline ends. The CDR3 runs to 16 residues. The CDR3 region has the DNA TGCGCCAGCAGCTTTTACTATACGGAGTCCTACAATGAGCAGTTCTTC. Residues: CASSFYYTESYNEQFF.

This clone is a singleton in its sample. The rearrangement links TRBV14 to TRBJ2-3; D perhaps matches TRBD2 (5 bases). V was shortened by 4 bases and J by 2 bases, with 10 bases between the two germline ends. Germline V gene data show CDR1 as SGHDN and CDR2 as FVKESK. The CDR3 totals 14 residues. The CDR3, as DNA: TGTGCCAGCAGCCTAAGCGGACTCACAGATACGCAGTATTTT. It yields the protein CASSLSGLTDTQYF.

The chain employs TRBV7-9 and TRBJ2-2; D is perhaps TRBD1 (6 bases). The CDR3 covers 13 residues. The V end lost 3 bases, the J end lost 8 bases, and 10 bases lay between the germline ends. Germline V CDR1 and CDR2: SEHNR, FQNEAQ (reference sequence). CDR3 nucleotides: TGTGCCAGCAGCTTCCAGGGGACGGGGGAGCTGTTTTTT. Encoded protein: CASSFQGTGELFF.

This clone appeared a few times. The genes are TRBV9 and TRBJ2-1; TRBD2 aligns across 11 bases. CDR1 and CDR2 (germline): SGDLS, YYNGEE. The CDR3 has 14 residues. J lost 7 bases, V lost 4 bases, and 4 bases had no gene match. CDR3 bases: TGTGCCAGCAGCTTAGCGGGGGGGAGGAATGAGCAGTTCTTC. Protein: CASSLAGGRNEQFF.

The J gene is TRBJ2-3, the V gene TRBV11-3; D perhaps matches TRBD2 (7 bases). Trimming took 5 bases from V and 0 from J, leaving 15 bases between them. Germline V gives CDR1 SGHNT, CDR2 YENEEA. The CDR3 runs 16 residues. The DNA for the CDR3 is TGTGCCAGCAGCCGAGTAGGGGGGGCGAGCACAGATACGCAGTATTTT. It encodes CASSRVGGASTDTQYF.

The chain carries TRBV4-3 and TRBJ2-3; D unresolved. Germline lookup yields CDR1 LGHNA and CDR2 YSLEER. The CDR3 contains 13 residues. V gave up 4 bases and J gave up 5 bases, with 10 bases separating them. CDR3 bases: TGCGCCAGCAGCCGAGCCCGCGGAGATACGCAGTATTTT. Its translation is CASSRARGDTQYF.